These T cell receptor beta chains were read from a single sample in a study of blood T cell repertoires in COVID-19. Generated by immunoSEQ multiplex PCR, the TCRdb table keeps only in-frame clones and is missing some. The sample contains 200,000 to 250,000 clones, under 90% of which appear only once. Input material: peripheral blood. The receptors derive from a woman of 80 years or more with COVID-19, enrolled during active disease. CDR3s include the opening cysteine and the closing phenylalanine or tryptophan. D genes are given only for firm matches. A clone size is listed for some rows: how often the clone was seen (once, few, many), or a class if it is expanded.

D gene,V gene,J gene,clone size,CDR3 DNA,CDR3 protein
TRBD1,TRBV7-8,TRBJ1-3,.,TGTGCCAGCAGCTTGCGCAGGGGGATTGGAAACACCATATATTTT,CASSLRRGIGNTIYF
TRBD2,TRBV5-1,TRBJ2-5,.,TGCGCCAGCAGCTTGGCGGGGGGGGTCATCCAAGAGACCCAGTACTTC,CASSLAGGVIQETQYF
.,TRBV7-9,TRBJ2-3,.,TGTGCCAGCAGCACCCAGACGGCGCGGGGGCTCACAGATACGCAGTATTTT,CASSTQTARGLTDTQYF
.,TRBV5-1,TRBJ2-5,.,TGCGCCAGCAGCTACAGTTGGGACCAAGAGACCCAGTACTTC,CASSYSWDQETQYF
.,TRBV19,TRBJ2-5,.,TGTGCCACCCGGGCAGGGGAAGAGACCCAGTACTTC,CATRAGEETQYF
.,TRBV3-1/TRBV3-2,TRBJ2-2,.,TGTGCCAGCAGCCTGAGACAGGCCCCCCGGGAGCTGTTTTTT,CASSLRQAPRELFF
.,TRBV3-1/TRBV3-2,TRBJ1-2,.,TGTGCCAGCAGCCCCTCCGAGGCCTATGGCTACACCTTC,CASSPSEAYGYTF
TRBD1,TRBV19,TRBJ1-4,.,TGTGCCAGTAGCCGCGGACAGGGTCGCGAAAAACTGTTTTTT,CASSRGQGREKLFF
.,TRBV7-9,TRBJ2-1,few,TGTGCCAGCAGCTTAGACCCCCAGTACGAGCAGTTCTTC,CASSLDPQYEQFF
.,TRBV7-3,TRBJ2-3,.,TGTGCCAGCAGCGAAGGGGTCGATACGCAGTATTTT,CASSEGVDTQYF
TRBD1,TRBV10-1,TRBJ2-2,.,TGCGCCAGCAGTGGGTCGGGGCGACAGGGCAACACCGGGGAGCTGTTTTTT,CASSGSGRQGNTGELFF
TRBD2,TRBV18,TRBJ2-1,.,TGTGCCAGCTCACCACCGGCTAGCGGGGGTCGAAATGAGCAGTTCTTC,CASSPPASGGRNEQFF
TRBD2,TRBV5-1,TRBJ2-7,.,TGCGCCAGCAGCTACCGAACACTAGCGGGGTACGAGCAGTACTTC,CASSYRTLAGYEQYF
TRBD1,TRBV6-6,TRBJ1-5,.,TGTGCCAGCAGTTACGGACAGGGTACGCAGCCCCAGCATTTT,CASSYGQGTQPQHF
TRBD1,TRBV5-6,TRBJ1-4,.,TGTGCCAGCAGCCCGGGACAGATTAATGAAAAACTGTTTTTT,CASSPGQINEKLFF
.,TRBV19,TRBJ1-6,.,TGTGCCAGTAGTATCAGCGTCAATTCACCCCTCCACTTT,CASSISVNSPLHF
TRBD2,TRBV19,TRBJ2-4,.,TGTGCCAGTAGTGGGGGCGGGAGGATCAACATTCAGTACTTC,CASSGGGRINIQYF
TRBD1,TRBV4-1,TRBJ1-4,.,TGCGCCAGCAGTCAACCAGGGGGTGGGGTATCAGCAACTAATGAAAAACTGTTTTTT,CASSQPGGGVSATNEKLFF
.,TRBV6-5,TRBJ2-7,many,TGTGCCAGCAGTTACGAGAAAAGGCAGTACTTC,CASSYEKRQYF
.,TRBV6-5,TRBJ1-1,.,TGTGCCAGCAGTCTGGACCGCAGGGACACTGAAGCTTTCTTT,CASSLDRRDTEAFF
.,TRBV19,TRBJ1-1,.,TGTGCTTCTACAGGCCCTACATCGAACACTGAAGCTTTCTTT,CASTGPTSNTEAFF
TRBD1,TRBV29-1,TRBJ2-1,.,TGCAGCGTTGAAGCAGGGGACAGGGGCCTATACAATGAGCAGTTCTTC,CSVEAGDRGLYNEQFF
.,TRBV5-5,TRBJ2-2,few,TGTGCCAGCAGCTTGACAGCCGGCACCGGGGAGCTGTTTTTT,CASSLTAGTGELFF
.,TRBV18,TRBJ1-4,.,TGTGCCAGCTCACCACGGGTGGGGACAACTAATGAAAAACTATTTTTT,CASSPRVGTTNEKLFF
TRBD1,TRBV27,TRBJ1-5,.,TGTGCCAGCAAAAGAACCGGGACAGGGGGTCAGCCCCAGCATTTT,CASKRTGTGGQPQHF
TRBD2,TRBV5-1,TRBJ2-1,.,TGCGCCAGCAGCGGCGGGGGCTCCTACAATGAGCAGTTCTTC,CASSGGGSYNEQFF
.,TRBV5-1,TRBJ1-1,.,TGCGCCAGCAGCTCCCTAACAGGGTACACTGAAGCTTTCTTT,CASSSLTGYTEAFF
.,TRBV6-1,TRBJ1-3,.,TGTGCCAGCAGTGAAGGGGGCGCCGGTGGAAACACCATATATTTT,CASSEGGAGGNTIYF